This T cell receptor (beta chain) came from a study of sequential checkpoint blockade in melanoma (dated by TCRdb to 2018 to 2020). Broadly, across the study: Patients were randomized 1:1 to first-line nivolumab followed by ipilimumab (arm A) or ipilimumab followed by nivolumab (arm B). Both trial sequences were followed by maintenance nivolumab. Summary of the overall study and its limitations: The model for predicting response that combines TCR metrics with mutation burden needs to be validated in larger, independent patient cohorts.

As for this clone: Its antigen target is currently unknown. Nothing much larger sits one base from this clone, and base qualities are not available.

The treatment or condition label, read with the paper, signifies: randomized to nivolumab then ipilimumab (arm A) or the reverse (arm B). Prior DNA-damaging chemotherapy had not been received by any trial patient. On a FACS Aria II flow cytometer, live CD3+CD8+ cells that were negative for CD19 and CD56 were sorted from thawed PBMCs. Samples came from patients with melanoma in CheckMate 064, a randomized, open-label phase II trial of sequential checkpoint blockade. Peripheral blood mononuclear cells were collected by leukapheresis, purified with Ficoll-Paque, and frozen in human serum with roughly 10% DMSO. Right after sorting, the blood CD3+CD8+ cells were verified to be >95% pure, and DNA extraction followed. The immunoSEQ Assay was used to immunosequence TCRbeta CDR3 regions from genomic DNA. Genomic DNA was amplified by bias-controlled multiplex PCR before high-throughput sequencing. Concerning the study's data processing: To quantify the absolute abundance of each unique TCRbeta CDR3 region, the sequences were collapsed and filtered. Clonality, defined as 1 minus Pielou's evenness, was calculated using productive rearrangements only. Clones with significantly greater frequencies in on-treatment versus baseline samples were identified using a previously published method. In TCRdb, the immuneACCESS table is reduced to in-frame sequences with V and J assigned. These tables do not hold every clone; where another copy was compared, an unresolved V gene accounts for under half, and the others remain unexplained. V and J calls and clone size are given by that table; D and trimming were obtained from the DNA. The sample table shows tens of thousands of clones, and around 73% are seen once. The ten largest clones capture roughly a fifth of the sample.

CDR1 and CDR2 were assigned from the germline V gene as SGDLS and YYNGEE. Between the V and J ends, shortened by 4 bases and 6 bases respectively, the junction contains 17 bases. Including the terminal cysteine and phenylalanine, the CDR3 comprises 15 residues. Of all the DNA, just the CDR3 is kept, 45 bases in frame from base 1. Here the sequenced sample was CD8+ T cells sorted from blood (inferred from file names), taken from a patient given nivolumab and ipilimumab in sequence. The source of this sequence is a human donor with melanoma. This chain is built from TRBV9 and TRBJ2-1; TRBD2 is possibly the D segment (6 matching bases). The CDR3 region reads CASSQAGTGINEQFF. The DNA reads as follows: TGTGCCAGCAGCCAGGCGGGAACAGGAATCAATGAGCAGTTCTTC.